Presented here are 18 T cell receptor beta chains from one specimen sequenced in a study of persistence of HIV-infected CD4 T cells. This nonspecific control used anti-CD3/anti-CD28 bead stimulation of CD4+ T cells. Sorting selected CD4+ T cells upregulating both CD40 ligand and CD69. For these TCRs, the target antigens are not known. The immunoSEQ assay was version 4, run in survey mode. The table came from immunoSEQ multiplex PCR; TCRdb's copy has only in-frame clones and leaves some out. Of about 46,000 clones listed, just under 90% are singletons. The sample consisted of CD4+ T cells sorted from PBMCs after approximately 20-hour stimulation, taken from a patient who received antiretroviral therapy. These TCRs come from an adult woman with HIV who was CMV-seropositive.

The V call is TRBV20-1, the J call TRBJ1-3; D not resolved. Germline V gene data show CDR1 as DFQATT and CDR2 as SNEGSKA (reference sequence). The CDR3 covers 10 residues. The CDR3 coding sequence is TGCGCACTCCGGGCAAACACCATATATTTT. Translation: CALRANTIYF.

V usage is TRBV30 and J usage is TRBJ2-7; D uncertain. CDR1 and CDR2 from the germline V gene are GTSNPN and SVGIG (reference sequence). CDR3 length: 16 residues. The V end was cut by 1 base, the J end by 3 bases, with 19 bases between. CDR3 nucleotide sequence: TGTGCCTGGAGTGCCCCCCATCAGCCAACCATCTACGAGCAGTACTTC. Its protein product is CAWSAPHQPTIYEQYF.

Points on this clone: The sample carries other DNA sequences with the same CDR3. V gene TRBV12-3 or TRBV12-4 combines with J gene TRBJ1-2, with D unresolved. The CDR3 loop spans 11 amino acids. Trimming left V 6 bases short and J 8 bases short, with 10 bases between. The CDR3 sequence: CASSPGHGYTF. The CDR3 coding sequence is TGTGCCAGCAGCCCCGGCCACGGCTACACCTTC.

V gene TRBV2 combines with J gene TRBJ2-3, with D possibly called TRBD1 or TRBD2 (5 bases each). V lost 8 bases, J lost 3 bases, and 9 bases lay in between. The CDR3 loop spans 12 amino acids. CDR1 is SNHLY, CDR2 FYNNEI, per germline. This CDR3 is CASGGETDTQYF. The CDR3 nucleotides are TGTGCCAGCGGGGGTGAGACAGATACGCAGTATTTT.

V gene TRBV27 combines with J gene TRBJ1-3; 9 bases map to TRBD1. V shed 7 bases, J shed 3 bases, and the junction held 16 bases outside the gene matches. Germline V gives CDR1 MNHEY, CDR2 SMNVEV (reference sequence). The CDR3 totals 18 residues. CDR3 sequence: CASTTGQGKKRIGNTIYF. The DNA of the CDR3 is TGTGCCAGCACTACCGGACAGGGGAAAAAGAGGATTGGAAACACCATATATTTT.

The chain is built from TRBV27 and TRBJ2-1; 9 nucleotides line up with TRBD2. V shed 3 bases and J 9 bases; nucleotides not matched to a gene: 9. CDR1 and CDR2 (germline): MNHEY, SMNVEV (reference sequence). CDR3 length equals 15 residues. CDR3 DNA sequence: TGTGCCAGCAGTTTTGGGGGCGGGAGGGCCATTGAGCAGTTCTTC. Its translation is CASSFGGGRAIEQFF.

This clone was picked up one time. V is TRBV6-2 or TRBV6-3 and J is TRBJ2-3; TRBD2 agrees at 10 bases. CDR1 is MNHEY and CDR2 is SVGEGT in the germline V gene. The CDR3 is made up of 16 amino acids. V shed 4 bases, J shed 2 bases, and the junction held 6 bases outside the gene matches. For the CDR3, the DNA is TGTGCCAGCAGTTTCCTTAGCGGGAGGCCCACAGATACGCAGTATTTT. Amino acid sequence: CASSFLSGRPTDTQYF.

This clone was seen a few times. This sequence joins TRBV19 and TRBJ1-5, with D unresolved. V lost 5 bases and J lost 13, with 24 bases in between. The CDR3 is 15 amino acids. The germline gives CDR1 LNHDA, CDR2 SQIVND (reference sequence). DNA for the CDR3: TGTGCCAGTAGTCTCTCTCCGCCCCGGCCAGACCAGCAGCATTTT. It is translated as CASSLSPPRPDQQHF.

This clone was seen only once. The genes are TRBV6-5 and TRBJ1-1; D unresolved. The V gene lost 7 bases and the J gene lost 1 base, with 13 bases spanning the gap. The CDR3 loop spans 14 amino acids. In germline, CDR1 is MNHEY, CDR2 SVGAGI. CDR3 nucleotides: TGTGCCAGCACCAAAGGTGGTTCGAACACTGAAGCTTTCTTT. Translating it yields CASTKGGSNTEAFF.

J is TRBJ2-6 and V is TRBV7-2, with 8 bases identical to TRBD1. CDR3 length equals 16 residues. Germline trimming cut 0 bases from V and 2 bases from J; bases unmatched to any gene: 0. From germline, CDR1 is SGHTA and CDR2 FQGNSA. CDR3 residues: CASSLAQGAGANVLTF. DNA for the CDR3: TGTGCCAGCAGCTTAGCACAGGGGGCTGGGGCCAACGTCCTGACTTTC.

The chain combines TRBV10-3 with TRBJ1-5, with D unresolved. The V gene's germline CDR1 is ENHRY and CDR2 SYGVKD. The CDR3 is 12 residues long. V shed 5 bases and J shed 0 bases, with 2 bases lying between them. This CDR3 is CAISPSNQPQHF. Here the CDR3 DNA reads TGTGCCATCAGTCCTAGCAATCAGCCCCAGCATTTT.

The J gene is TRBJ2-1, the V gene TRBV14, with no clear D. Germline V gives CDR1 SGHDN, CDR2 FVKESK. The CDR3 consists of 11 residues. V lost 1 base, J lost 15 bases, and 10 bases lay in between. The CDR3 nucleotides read TGTGCCAGCAGCCAAGGTATCCAGTGGTTCTTC. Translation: CASSQGIQWFF.

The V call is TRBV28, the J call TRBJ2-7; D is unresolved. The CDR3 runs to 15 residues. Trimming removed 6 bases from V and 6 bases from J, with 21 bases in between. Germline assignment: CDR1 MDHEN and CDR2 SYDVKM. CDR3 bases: TGTGCCAGCAGCGGCTTCCGGGCATCGATGAGCGAGCAGTACTTC. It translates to CASSGFRASMSEQYF. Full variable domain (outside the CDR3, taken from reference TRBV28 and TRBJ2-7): DVKVTQSSRYLVKRTGEKVFLECVQDMDHENMFWYRQDPGLGLRLIYFSYDVKMKEKGDIPEGYSVSREKKERFSLILESASTNQTSMYLCASSGFRASMSEQYFGPGTRLTVT.

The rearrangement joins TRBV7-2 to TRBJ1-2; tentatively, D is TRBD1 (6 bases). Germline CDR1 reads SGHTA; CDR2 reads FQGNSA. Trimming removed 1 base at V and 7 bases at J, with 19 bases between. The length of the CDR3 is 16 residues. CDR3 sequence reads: CASSLVVAGGGFGYTF. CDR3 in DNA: TGTGCCAGCAGCTTAGTAGTTGCCGGGGGCGGGTTTGGCTACACCTTC.

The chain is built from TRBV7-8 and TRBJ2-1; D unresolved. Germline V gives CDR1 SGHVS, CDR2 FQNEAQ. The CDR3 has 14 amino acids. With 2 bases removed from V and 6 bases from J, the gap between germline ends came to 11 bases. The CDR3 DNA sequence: TGTGCCAGCAGCTTACGGCTCCGGGCCAATGAGCAGTTCTTC. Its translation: CASSLRLRANEQFF.

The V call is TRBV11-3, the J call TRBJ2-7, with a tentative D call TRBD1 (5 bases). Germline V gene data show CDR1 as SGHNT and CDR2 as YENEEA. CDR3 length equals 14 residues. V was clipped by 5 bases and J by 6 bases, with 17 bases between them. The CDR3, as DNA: TGTGCCAGCAGCCGGCCCCCGTCTGACAGCGAGCAGTACTTC. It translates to CASSRPPSDSEQYF. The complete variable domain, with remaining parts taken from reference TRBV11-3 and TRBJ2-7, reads EAGVVQSPRYKIIEKKQPVAFWCNPISGHNTLYWYLQNLGQGPELLIRYENEEAVDDSQLPKDRFSAERLKGVDSTLKIQPAELGDSAVYLCASSRPPSDSEQYFGPGTRLTVT.

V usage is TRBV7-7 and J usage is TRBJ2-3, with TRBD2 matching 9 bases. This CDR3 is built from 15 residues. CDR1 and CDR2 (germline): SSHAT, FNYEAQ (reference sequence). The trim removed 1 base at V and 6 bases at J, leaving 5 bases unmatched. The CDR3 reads CASSLGAGGPDTQYF. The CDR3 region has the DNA TGTGCCAGCAGCTTAGGGGCGGGAGGGCCGGATACGCAGTATTTT.

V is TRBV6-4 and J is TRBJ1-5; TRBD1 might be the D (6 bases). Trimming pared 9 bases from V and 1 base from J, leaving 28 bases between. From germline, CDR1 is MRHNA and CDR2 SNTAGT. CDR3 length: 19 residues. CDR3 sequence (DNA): TGTGCCAGTCCCCGGGACACCACTAAACTGGTCGTCAGCAATCAGCCCCAGCATTTT. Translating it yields CASPRDTTKLVVSNQPQHF.